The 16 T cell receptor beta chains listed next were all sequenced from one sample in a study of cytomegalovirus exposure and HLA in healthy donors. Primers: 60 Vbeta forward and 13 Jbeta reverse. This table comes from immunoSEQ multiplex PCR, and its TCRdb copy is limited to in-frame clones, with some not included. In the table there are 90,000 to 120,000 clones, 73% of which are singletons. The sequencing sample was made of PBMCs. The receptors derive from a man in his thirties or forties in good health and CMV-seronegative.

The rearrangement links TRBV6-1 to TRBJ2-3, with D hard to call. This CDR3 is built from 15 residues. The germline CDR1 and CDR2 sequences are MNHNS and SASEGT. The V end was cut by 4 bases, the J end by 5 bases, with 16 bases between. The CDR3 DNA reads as TGTGCCAGCAGTGGATACGAGGCGCGGATAGATACGCAGTATTTT. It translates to CASSGYEARIDTQYF.

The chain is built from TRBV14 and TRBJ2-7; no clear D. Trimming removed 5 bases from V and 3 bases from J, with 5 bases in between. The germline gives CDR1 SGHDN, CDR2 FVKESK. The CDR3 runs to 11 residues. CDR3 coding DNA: TGTGCCAGCAGCGAGAACTACGAGCAGTACTTC. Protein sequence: CASSENYEQYF.

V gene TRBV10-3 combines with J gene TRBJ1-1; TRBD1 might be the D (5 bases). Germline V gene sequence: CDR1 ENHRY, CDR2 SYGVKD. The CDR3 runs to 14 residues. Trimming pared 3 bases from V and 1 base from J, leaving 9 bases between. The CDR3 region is CAISDRAPNTEAFF. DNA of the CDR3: TGTGCCATCAGTGACAGGGCCCCGAACACTGAAGCTTTCTTT.

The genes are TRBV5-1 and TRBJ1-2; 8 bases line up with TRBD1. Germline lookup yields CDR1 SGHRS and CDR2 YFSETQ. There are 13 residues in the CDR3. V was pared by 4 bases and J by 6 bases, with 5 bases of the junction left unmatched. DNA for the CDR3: TGCGCCAGCAGCCACGGACAGGGAAATGGCTACACCTTC. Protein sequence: CASSHGQGNGYTF.

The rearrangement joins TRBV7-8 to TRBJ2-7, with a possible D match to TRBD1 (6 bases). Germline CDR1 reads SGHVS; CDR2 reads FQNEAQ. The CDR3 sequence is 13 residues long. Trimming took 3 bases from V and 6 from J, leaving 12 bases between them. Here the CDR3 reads CASSLDWGREQYF. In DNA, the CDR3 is TGTGCCAGCAGCTTGGACTGGGGGCGCGAGCAGTACTTC.

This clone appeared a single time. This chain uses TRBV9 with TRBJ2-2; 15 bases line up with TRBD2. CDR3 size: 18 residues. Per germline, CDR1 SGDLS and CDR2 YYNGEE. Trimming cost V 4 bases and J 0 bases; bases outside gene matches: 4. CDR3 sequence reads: CASSLGLAGGANTGELFF. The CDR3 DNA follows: TGTGCCAGCAGCTTGGGACTAGCGGGGGGCGCGAACACCGGGGAGCTGTTTTTT.

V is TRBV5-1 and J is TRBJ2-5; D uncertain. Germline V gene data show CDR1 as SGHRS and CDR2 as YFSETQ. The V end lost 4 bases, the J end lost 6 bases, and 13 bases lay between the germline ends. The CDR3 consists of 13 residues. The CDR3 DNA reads TGCGCCAGCAGCGCGGTTGTATCGAAGACCCAGTACTTC. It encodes CASSAVVSKTQYF.

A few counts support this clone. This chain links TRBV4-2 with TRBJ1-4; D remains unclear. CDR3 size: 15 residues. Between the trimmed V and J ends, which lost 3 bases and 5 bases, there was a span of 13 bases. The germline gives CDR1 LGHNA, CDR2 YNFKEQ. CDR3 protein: CASSHTSGSNEKLFF. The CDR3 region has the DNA TGTGCCAGCAGCCATACCTCCGGGAGCAATGAAAAACTGTTTTTT.

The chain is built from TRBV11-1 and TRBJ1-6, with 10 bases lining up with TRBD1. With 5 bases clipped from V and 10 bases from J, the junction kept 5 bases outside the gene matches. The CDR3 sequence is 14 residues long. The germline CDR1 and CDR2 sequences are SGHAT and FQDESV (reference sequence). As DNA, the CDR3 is TGTGCCAGCAGCATCCGGGACAGGGGATCACCCCTCCACTTT. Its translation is CASSIRDRGSPLHF. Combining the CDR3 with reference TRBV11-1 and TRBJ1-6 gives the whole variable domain EAEVAQSPRYKITEKSQAVAFWCDPISGHATLYWYRQILGQGPELLVQFQDESVVDDSQLPKDRFSAERLKGVDSTLKIQPAELGDSAMYLCASSIRDRGSPLHFGNGTRLTVT.

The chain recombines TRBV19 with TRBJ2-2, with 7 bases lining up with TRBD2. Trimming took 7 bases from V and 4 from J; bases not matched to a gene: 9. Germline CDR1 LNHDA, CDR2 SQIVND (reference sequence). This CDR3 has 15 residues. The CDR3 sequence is CASNSWGGGTGELFF. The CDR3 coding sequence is TGTGCCAGTAATTCCTGGGGGGGAGGCACCGGGGAGCTGTTTTTT.

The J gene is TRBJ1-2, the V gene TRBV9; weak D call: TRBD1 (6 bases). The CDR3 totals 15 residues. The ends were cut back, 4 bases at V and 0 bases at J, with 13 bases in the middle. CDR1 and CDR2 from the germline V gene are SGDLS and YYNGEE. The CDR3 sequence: CASSHKTGSNYGYTF. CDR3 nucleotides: TGTGCCAGCAGCCATAAGACAGGATCTAACTATGGCTACACCTTC.

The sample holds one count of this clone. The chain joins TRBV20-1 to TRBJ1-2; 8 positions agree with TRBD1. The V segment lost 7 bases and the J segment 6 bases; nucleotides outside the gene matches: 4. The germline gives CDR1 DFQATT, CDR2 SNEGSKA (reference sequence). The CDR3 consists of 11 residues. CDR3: CSVPGGNGYTF. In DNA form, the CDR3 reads TGCAGTGTCCCAGGGGGCAATGGCTACACCTTC.

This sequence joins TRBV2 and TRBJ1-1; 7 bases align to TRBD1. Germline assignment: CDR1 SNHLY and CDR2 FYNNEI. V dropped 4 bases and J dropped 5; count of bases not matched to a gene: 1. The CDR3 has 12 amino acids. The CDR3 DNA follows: TGTGCCAGCAGTGTACAGGGGACTGAAGCTTTCTTT. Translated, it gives CASSVQGTEAFF.

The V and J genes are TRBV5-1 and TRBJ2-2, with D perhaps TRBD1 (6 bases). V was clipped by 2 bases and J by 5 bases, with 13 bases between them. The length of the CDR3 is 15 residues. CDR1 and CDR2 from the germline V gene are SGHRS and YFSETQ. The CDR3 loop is CASSLLTQGTGELFF. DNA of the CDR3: TGCGCCAGCAGCTTACTAACACAGGGTACCGGGGAGCTGTTTTTT.

The CDR3 is CASSSQGWTSGNTIYF. The DNA of the CDR3 is TGTGCCAGCAGTTCCCAGGGGTGGACCTCTGGAAACACCATATATTTT. The chain couples TRBV28 to TRBJ1-3; the D gene is possibly TRBD1 (6 bases). Trimming took off 4 bases at V and 0 bases at J, with 13 bases between the two ends. The CDR3 covers 16 residues. CDR1 is MDHEN and CDR2 is SYDVKM in the germline V gene.

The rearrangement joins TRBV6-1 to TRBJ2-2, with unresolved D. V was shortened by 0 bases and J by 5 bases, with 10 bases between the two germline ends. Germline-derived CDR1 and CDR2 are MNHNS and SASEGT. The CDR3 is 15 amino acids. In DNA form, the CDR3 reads TGTGCCAGCAGTGAAGCTTCGAGCCCTACCGGGGAGCTGTTTTTT. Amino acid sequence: CASSEASSPTGELFF.